One sample yielded the 28 T cell receptor beta chains listed below, sequenced in a study of blood T cells in healthy people across ages. Then a second PCR, running roughly 7 to 11 cycles, was carried out with a sample-barcoded 5' primer and a J-beta primer mix. MiXCR, run by TCRdb on the 5' RACE reads, gives a single entry per CDR3 protein. The repertoire consists of hundreds of thousands of distinct CDR3 sequences, with roughly 20% occurring once and the leading ten covering around 3.4%. The sample comprised blood. The receptors stem from a man in his 70s in good health.

The rearrangement joins TRBV18 to TRBJ2-5; D gene unclear. V was shortened by 1 base and J by 5 bases, with 14 bases between the two germline ends. Germline CDR1 is KGHSH and CDR2 is LQKENI. There are 15 residues in the CDR3. DNA for the CDR3: TGTGCCAGCTCACCACAAAAGAAAATCGGGGAGACCCAGTACTTC. It encodes CASSPQKKIGETQYF.

V gene TRBV20-1 combines with J gene TRBJ2-1; TRBD2 matches 8 bases. Germline CDR1 is DFQATT and CDR2 is SNEGSKA (reference sequence). The V segment lost 4 bases and the J segment 8 bases; nucleotides outside the gene matches: 10. The CDR3 extends over 14 amino acids. DNA of the CDR3: TGCAGTGCTACCGGGACTAGTGGTCTCCATGAGCAGTTCTTC. It encodes CSATGTSGLHEQFF.

CDR3 protein: CASIGSSPGDGYTF. The CDR3 bases are TGTGCCAGCATAGGCAGCTCACCGGGGGATGGCTACACCTTC. The chain recombines TRBV25-1 with TRBJ1-2; D possibly corresponds to TRBD1 (5 bases). This CDR3 is 14 amino acids long. V was cut by 7 bases and J by 6 bases, with 18 bases left in between. Germline loops: CDR1 MGHDK, CDR2 SYGVNS.

The table lists this clonotype with a few counts. The V call is TRBV2, the J call TRBJ1-3; TRBD1 aligns across 8 bases. Germline V gene sequence: CDR1 SNHLY, CDR2 FYNNEI. This CDR3 has 13 amino acids. The V segment lost 6 bases and the J segment 3 bases; nucleotides outside the gene matches: 1. The CDR3 is CASRGTGGNTIYF. DNA for the CDR3: TGTGCCAGCAGGGGGACAGGTGGAAACACCATATATTTT.

This clonotype was seen once. This chain uses TRBV20-1 with TRBJ2-3; 7 nucleotides align to TRBD2. The CDR3 runs to 15 residues. Germline lookup yields CDR1 DFQATT and CDR2 SNEGSKA (reference sequence). Trimming removed 3 bases from V and 1 base from J; junction bases left unmatched: 7. CDR3 region: CSARVQRGRTDTQYF. In DNA, the CDR3 is TGCAGTGCTAGGGTCCAGCGGGGCCGCACAGATACGCAGTATTTT.

This clonotype was detected ten times or more. The CDR3 nucleotides are TGTGCCAGCAGCTTAGCTGGGGGAAGCACCGGGGAGCTGTTTTTT. Translation gives CASSLAGGSTGELFF. The V call is TRBV7-2, the J call TRBJ2-2; D may match TRBD1 or TRBD2 (5 bases each). The length of the CDR3 is 15 residues. CDR1 is SGHTA and CDR2 is FQGNSA in the germline V gene. Trimming left V 0 bases short and J 4 bases short, with 9 bases between.

In this sample, this clonotype turned up many times. CDR3 DNA: TGCGCCAGCAGCTACACGTTAAGGAGCGGGATGTCGAGTACCGGGGAGCTGTTTTTT. This encodes CASSYTLRSGMSSTGELFF. The chain carries TRBV5-1 and TRBJ2-2; 7 nucleotides align to TRBD2. CDR3 size: 19 residues. J lost 5 bases, V lost 3 bases, and 19 bases had no gene match. Germline V gives CDR1 SGHRS, CDR2 YFSETQ.

In this sample, this clonotype turned up a few times. V and J are TRBV11-2 and TRBJ2-2; D not resolved. Germline V gene lookup returns CDR1 SGHAT and CDR2 FQNNGV. The CDR3 contains 15 residues. The ends were cut back, 8 bases at V and 1 base at J, with 14 bases in the middle. CDR3 nucleotide sequence: TGTGCCAGCTTACAACGGACGGGGAACACCGGGGAGCTGTTTTTT. Protein sequence: CASLQRTGNTGELFF.

This sequence joins TRBV7-2 and TRBJ1-4; TRBD1 agrees at 11 bases. The germline V gene encodes CDR1 SGHTA and CDR2 FQGNSA. The CDR3 consists of 15 residues. The ends lost 5 bases at V and 7 bases at J; junction bases unmatched: 6. CDR3 DNA: TGTGCCAGCAGCGAATCCGGGACAGGGGGTGAAAAACTGTTTTTT. Amino acids: CASSESGTGGEKLFF.

The J gene is TRBJ2-3, the V gene TRBV29-1, with D unresolved. The CDR3 covers 12 residues. CDR1 and CDR2 from the germline V gene are SQVTM and ANQGSEA. The V end lost 6 bases, the J end lost 1 base, and 8 bases lay between the germline ends. The chain's CDR3 is CSVDAGTDTQYF. The CDR3 DNA reads TGCAGCGTGGACGCGGGCACAGATACGCAGTATTTT.

This clonotype was observed a few times. The rearrangement joins TRBV29-1 to TRBJ2-1; D is ambiguous. Germline lookup yields CDR1 SQVTM and CDR2 ANQGSEA. The CDR3 has 11 amino acids. Trimming pared 7 bases from V and 8 bases from J, leaving 12 bases between. DNA for the CDR3: TGCAGCGCCCGCCGGAGAGATGAGCAGTTCTTC. This encodes CSARRRDEQFF.

This clonotype turned up a few times. The chain combines TRBV5-4 with TRBJ1-1, with TRBD1 matching over 9 bases. CDR3 length: 15 residues. The V gene's germline CDR1 is SGHNT and CDR2 YYREEE (reference sequence). Germline trimming cut 4 bases from V and 5 bases from J; bases unmatched to any gene: 9. The CDR3 DNA is TGTGCCAGCAGCAGCCCGGGACAGGGAAGTACTGAAGCTTTCTTT. Translated, it gives CASSSPGQGSTEAFF.

The V call is TRBV3-1, the J call TRBJ1-2; D not certain. Trimming took 4 bases from V and 8 from J, leaving 11 bases between them. CDR3 size: 12 residues. The germline V gene encodes CDR1 LGHDT and CDR2 YNNKEL (reference sequence). DNA for the CDR3: TGTGCCAGCAGCCCCTCCTATGGGGGCTACACCTTC. Encoded protein: CASSPSYGGYTF.

The J gene is TRBJ2-3, the V gene TRBV10-3; D not resolved. Germline V gives CDR1 ENHRY, CDR2 SYGVKD. This CDR3 spans 14 amino acids. The V gene lost 3 bases and the J gene lost 4 bases, with 11 bases spanning the gap. CDR3 in DNA: TGTGCCATCAGTGAAGTGAGTACGGCAGATACGCAGTATTTT. Its translation: CAISEVSTADTQYF.

This chain links TRBV20-1 with TRBJ2-1, with 11 bases matching TRBD2. Per germline, CDR1 DFQATT and CDR2 SNEGSKA (reference sequence). The CDR3 spans 15 residues. With 1 base clipped from V and 3 bases from J, the junction kept 2 bases outside the gene matches. CDR3 nucleotides: TGCAGTGCTAGAGTTGGACTAGCGGGCTACAATGAGCAGTTCTTC. This translates into CSARVGLAGYNEQFF.

This clonotype has a handful of counts. The chain is built from TRBV6-5 and TRBJ1-2, with D possibly being TRBD1 (6 bases). Germline V gene data show CDR1 as MNHEY and CDR2 as SVGAGI. This CDR3 region has 14 residues. The V end lost 10 bases, the J end lost 8 bases, and 23 bases lay between the germline ends. DNA for the CDR3: TGTGCCACCCAGGGGCCTCAGTCTTCCACCGGCTACACCTTC. Protein product: CATQGPQSSTGYTF.

This chain uses TRBV7-6 with TRBJ2-3; D not certain. Trimming cost V 1 base and J 1 base, with 9 bases left between them. CDR3 length: 15 amino acids. Germline V CDR1 and CDR2: SGHVS, FNYEAQ. The CDR3 sequence is CASSLGGSRTDTQYF. CDR3 sequence (DNA): TGTGCCAGCAGCTTAGGTGGGTCTCGCACAGATACGCAGTATTTT.

The chain uses TRBV5-1 and TRBJ1-1, with D unresolved. Per the germline V gene, CDR1 is SGHRS and CDR2 is YFSETQ. V lost 4 bases and J 3 bases, leaving 10 bases between the germline ends. The CDR3 is made up of 13 amino acids. CDR3 sequence: CASSLNSYTEAFF. The CDR3 DNA is TGCGCCAGCAGCCTCAACAGTTACACTGAAGCTTTCTTT.

This clonotype was seen more than once but under ten times. As DNA, the CDR3 is TGCAGTGCAGAGGAGGGATACCAGGTTTATAATTCACCCCTCCACTTT. It yields the protein CSAEEGYQVYNSPLHF. The rearrangement uses TRBV20-1 and TRBJ1-6; D uncertain. In germline, CDR1 is DFQATT, CDR2 SNEGSKA (reference sequence). The V gene lost 6 bases and the J gene lost 4 bases, with 19 bases spanning the gap. The CDR3 contains 16 residues.

J is TRBJ2-1 and V is TRBV20-1; the D gene is possibly TRBD2 (5 bases). Germline values: CDR1 DFQATT, CDR2 SNEGSKA (reference sequence). The V end was cut by 1 base, the J end by 7 bases, with 17 bases between. This CDR3 comprises 15 residues. This CDR3 reads CSARVRTGVRNEQFF. DNA of the CDR3: TGCAGTGCTAGAGTTAGGACTGGGGTTCGGAATGAGCAGTTCTTC.

The table lists this clonotype with a few counts. The chain is built from TRBV5-1 and TRBJ2-1; no definite D call. Germline CDR1 SGHRS, CDR2 YFSETQ. The CDR3 is 14 residues long. V gave up 2 bases and J gave up 4 bases, with 10 bases separating them. The DNA of the CDR3 is TGCGCCAGCAGCTTCGGCGGCCAATACAATGAGCAGTTCTTC. Translation: CASSFGGQYNEQFF. The entire variable domain, with the rest obtained from reference TRBV5-1 and TRBJ2-1, is as follows: KAGVTQTPRYLIKTRGQQVTLSCSPISGHRSVSWYQQTPGQGLQFLFEYFSETQRNKGNFPGRFSGRQFSNSRSEMNVSTLELGDSALYLCASSFGGQYNEQFFGPGTRLTVL.

In its sample, this clonotype was seen a few times. The V and J genes are TRBV29-1 and TRBJ2-4; the D gene is possibly TRBD1 (6 bases). This CDR3 comprises 12 residues. Per the germline V gene, CDR1 is SQVTM and CDR2 is ANQGSEA. Trimming took off 0 bases at V and 7 bases at J, with 7 bases between the two ends. CDR3 in DNA: TGCAGCGTTGAAGAGGACAGTAACATTCAGTACTTC. Translation: CSVEEDSNIQYF.

The chain uses TRBV9 and TRBJ2-5; no clear D. Judging by the DNA end, TRBJ2-1 fits better; the J call may be wrong. Germline CDR1 reads SGDLS; CDR2 reads YYNGEE. This CDR3 comprises 14 residues. The CDR3 sequence: CASSAHTSYNEQFF. The CDR3 DNA is TGTGCCAGCAGCGCTCATACTTCCTACAATGAGCAGTTCTTC.

This clonotype was seen repeatedly, ten times or more. V gene TRBV28 combines with J gene TRBJ1-3, with D maybe TRBD1 (5 bases). V lost 3 bases, J lost 0 bases, and 6 bases lay in between. CDR1 and CDR2 (germline): MDHEN, SYDVKM. The CDR3 length is 14 residues. The CDR3 reads CASSFGGSGNTIYF. CDR3 nucleotide sequence: TGTGCCAGCAGTTTCGGGGGCTCTGGAAACACCATATATTTT.

This clonotype was observed once. The chain is built from TRBV20-1 and TRBJ1-2, with TRBD1 as a possible D gene (6 bases). Trimming shortened V by 6 bases and J by 4 bases, and 9 bases separated the two germline ends. Germline CDR1 DFQATT, CDR2 SNEGSKA (reference sequence). There are 11 residues in the CDR3. CDR3: CSARDTYGYTF. DNA for the CDR3: TGCAGTGCCCGGGACACCTATGGCTACACCTTC.

The J gene is TRBJ2-3, the V gene TRBV4-2; 12 bases fit TRBD2. V shed 0 bases and J 6 bases; nucleotides not matched to a gene: 4. CDR1 and CDR2 from the germline V gene are LGHNA and YNFKEQ. CDR3 length equals 16 residues. CDR3 nucleotides: TGTGCCAGCAGCCAAGACCTAGCGGGAGGGGAGGATACGCAGTATTTT. It is translated as CASSQDLAGGEDTQYF.

The chain carries TRBV2 and TRBJ2-5, with 7 positions matching TRBD2. This CDR3 has 14 amino acids. The V gene's germline CDR1 is SNHLY and CDR2 FYNNEI. The V and J ends lost 3 bases and 9 bases, in that order; junction bases with no gene match: 10. The CDR3 is CASSDSGAREAQYF. In DNA, the CDR3 is TGTGCCAGCAGTGACAGCGGGGCTAGGGAAGCCCAGTACTTC.

This clonotype has ten or more counts. This rearrangement joins TRBV7-9 to TRBJ1-4, with D possibly TRBD1 on 5 matching bases. V was clipped by 5 bases and J by 0 bases, with 13 bases between them. There are 16 residues in the CDR3. Per the germline V gene, CDR1 is SEHNR and CDR2 is FQNEAQ (reference sequence). CDR3 loop: CASSPGGKTTNEKLFF. CDR3 nucleotide sequence: TGTGCCAGCAGCCCGGGGGGGAAAACAACTAATGAAAAACTGTTTTTT.